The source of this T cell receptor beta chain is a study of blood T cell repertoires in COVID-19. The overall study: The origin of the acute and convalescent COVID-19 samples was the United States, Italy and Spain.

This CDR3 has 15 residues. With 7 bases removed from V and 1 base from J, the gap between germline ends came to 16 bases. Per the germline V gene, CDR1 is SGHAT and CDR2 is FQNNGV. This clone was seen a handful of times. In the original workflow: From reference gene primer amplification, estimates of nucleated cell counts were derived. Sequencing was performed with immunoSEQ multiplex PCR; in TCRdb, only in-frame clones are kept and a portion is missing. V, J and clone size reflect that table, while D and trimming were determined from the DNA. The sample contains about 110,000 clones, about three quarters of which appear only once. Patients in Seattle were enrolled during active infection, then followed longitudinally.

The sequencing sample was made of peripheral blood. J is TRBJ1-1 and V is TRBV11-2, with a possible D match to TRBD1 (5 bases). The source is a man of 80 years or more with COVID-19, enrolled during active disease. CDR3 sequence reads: CASTPWRGTNTEAFF. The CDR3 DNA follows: TGTGCCAGCACCCCCTGGAGGGGAACGAACACTGAAGCTTTCTTT.